These T cell receptor beta chains were read from a single sample in a study of blood T cell repertoires in COVID-19. Assay: immunoSEQ multiplex PCR; the TCRdb copy retains only in-frame clones and omits some. The sample holds roughly 100,000 clones, 88% seen once. Sequences were obtained from peripheral blood. These receptors were obtained from a human donor in a cohort sampled during active COVID-19. CDR3s include the opening cysteine and the closing phenylalanine or tryptophan. Each record gives: V gene, clone size, D gene, J gene, CDR3 protein, CDR3 DNA. D genes are given only for firm matches. Rows may omit the clone size; those that give it use once, few, many or a size class.

>TRBV4-3|once|TRBD2|TRBJ2-1
CASSQDFRGLWEGSVNEQFF
TGCGCCAGCAGCCAAGACTTCCGTGGTCTGTGGGAGGGGTCGGTCAATGAGCAGTTCTTC
>TRBV9|NA|TRBD2|TRBJ2-7
CASSASLAGETYEQYF
TGTGCCAGCAGCGCTTCACTAGCGGGGGAGACCTACGAGCAGTACTTC
>TRBV19|NA|NA|TRBJ2-3
CASSSQRHDTQYF
TGTGCCAGTAGTTCCCAGCGGCATGATACGCAGTATTTT
>TRBV18|NA|NA|TRBJ1-6
CASSPSPRRSNSPLHF
TGTGCCAGCTCACCCTCCCCCCGCAGGTCTAATTCACCCCTCCACTTT
>TRBV4-2|NA|NA|TRBJ2-4
CASSPFTSLVDIQYF
TGTGCCAGCAGCCCGTTTACTAGTCTCGTGGACATTCAGTACTTC
>TRBV9|once|TRBD2|TRBJ2-3
CASSPSGGLDTQYF
TGTGCCAGCAGCCCTAGCGGGGGGCTGGATACGCAGTATTTT
>TRBV29-1|few|NA|TRBJ1-3
CSVEGDSGNTIYF
TGCAGCGTTGAGGGAGACTCTGGAAACACCATATATTTT
>TRBV5-6|NA|NA|TRBJ1-1
CASSPFGRNTEAFF
TGTGCCAGCTCCCCTTTCGGGAGGAACACTGAAGCTTTCTTT
>TRBV29-1|NA|TRBD2|TRBJ2-3
CSVEAPSGRTDTQYF
TGCAGCGTTGAGGCGCCTAGCGGGAGAACAGATACGCAGTATTTT
>TRBV10-3|few|NA|TRBJ1-5
CAISEEGGSNQPQHF
TGTGCCATCAGTGAGGAAGGGGGTAGCAATCAGCCCCAGCATTTT